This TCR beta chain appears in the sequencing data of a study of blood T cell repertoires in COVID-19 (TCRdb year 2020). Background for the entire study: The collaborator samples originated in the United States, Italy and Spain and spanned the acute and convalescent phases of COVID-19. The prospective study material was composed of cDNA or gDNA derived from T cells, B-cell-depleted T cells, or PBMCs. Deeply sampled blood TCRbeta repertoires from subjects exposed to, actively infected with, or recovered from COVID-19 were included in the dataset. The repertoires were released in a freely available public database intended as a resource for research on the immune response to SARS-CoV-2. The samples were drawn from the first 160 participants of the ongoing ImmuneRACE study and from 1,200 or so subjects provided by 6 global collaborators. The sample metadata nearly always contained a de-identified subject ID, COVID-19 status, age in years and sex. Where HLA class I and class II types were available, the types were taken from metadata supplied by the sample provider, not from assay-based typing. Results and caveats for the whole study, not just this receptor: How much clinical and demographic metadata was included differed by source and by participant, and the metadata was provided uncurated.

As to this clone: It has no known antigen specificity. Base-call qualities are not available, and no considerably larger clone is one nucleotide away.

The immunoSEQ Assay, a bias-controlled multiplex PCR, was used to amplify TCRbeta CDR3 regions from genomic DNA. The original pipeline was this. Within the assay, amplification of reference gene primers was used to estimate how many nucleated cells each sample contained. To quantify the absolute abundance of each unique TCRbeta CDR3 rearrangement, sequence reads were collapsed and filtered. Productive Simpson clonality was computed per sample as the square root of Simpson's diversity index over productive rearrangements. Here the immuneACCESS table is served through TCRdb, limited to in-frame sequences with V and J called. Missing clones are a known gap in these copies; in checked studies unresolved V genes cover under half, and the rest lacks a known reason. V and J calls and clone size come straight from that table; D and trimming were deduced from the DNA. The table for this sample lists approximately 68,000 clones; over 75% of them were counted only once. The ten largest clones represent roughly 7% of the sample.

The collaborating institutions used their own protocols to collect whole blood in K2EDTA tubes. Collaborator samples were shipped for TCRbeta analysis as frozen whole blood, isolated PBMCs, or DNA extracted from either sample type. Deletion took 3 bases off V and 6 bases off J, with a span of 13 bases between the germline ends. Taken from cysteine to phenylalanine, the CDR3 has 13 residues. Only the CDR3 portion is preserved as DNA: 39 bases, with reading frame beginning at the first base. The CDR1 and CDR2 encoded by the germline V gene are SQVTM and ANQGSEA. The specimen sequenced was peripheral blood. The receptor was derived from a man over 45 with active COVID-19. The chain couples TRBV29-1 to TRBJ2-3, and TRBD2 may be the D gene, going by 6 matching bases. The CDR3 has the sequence CSVEEGNGDTQYF. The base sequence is TGCAGCGTTGAGGAGGGGAATGGGGATACGCAGTATTTT.